The clone carrying this T cell receptor beta chain was observed many times. The antigen is undetermined. This entry belongs to a study of T cells in Graves' hyperthyroidism and ophthalmopathy. The study, taken as a whole, reports: Expanded thyroid clonotypes (above 0.001) were mostly also found in blood.

The V gene lost 6 bases and the J gene lost 0 bases, with 2 bases spanning the gap. Germline CDR1 and CDR2: SNHLY and FYNNEI. This CDR3 comprises 12 residues. From RNA transcripts, TCR beta CDR3 regions were amplified. TCR CDR3 regions were first amplified by RT-PCR with HTBI primers. TCRdb re-analysed the multiplex PCR reads in MiXCR, keeping a single row per CDR3 protein. Altogether 560,000 or so distinct CDR3 sequences are present, 15% to 20% being singletons, with the ten largest covering approximately 48%. Exclusion followed for patients with uncontrolled infection, other autoimmune disease, pregnancy or lactation. Each diagnosis was grounded in clinical symptoms, serum thyroxine and TRAb, thyroid ultrasound, and orbital computed tomography.

The gene calls are TRBV2 and TRBJ1-4; D unclear. The TCR sequence derives from a man aged 40-49 years with Graves' ophthalmopathy. The sequenced sample consisted of blood. The CDR3 spells CASRATNEKLFF. CDR3 sequence (DNA): TGTGCCAGCAGAGCAACTAATGAAAAACTGTTTTTT.